A selection of T cell receptor beta chains follows, all from one sample in a study of shared clonotypes between healthy human individuals. Measured with immunoSEQ multiplex PCR; TCRdb has only the in-frame clones, and not every one. Among a few hundred thousand clones listed, 65% to 70% were seen once. The sequenced material came from memory CD4+ T cells sorted from blood. The receptors stem from a man in his thirties or forties in good health. Both conserved end residues are trimmed from each CDR3.

j_call v_call cdr3_aa
TRBJ1-5 TRBV9 ASSTYPRTGPQH
TRBJ2-7 TRBV5-1 ASSGLAGGLGEQY
TRBJ1-2 TRBV18 ASSLDRTSYGYT
TRBJ2-1 TRBV29-1 SVESPSQF
TRBJ2-3 TRBV29-1 SAGLGVLVDTQY
TRBJ2-1 TRBV19 ASSYSGRPDNEQF
TRBJ2-1 TRBV29-1 SVGGLAGIVSKNEQF
TRBJ2-1 TRBV28 ASSLAYNEQF
TRBJ1-2 TRBV27 ASTGGGLHGYT
TRBJ2-2 TRBV5-4 ASRDPGRSTGELF
TRBJ2-7 TRBV10-1 ASSTGHREGVQY
TRBJ2-7 TRBV2 ASSPLYEQY
TRBJ2-5 TRBV19 ASSLGTGSQETQY
TRBJ1-1 TRBV30 AWAGQNTEAF
TRBJ2-6 TRBV6-5 ASSYVIAGANVLT
TRBJ1-2 TRBV6-1 ASSSTQTPRWGYT
TRBJ2-3 TRBV5-4 ASSYGGTRNPIGDTQY
TRBJ1-5 TRBV5-5 ASSLGLQGVQPQH
TRBJ2-7 TRBV7-2 ASSLGGQGVSPYEQY
TRBJ2-7 TRBV5-1 ASSEGKGYEQY
TRBJ2-5 TRBV7-8 ASSFRPRDTLQETQY
TRBJ1-1 TRBV7-9 ASSGAEAF
TRBJ2-3 TRBV10-3 AISGGRDTQY
TRBJ1-2 TRBV10-1 ASSEHRTYGYT
TRBJ2-1 TRBV18 ASSPGSPPRNEQF
TRBJ1-4 TRBV14 ASSQQGAGGKLF
TRBJ2-1 TRBV28 ASSLETGINEQF
TRBJ2-2 TRBV11-2 ASSRTSGRGGELF
TRBJ1-5 TRBV6-1 ASSDDRVTNQPQH
TRBJ2-3 TRBV7-2 ASSSLDTQY
TRBJ2-7 TRBV6-1 ASSALAGGPSYEQY
TRBJ2-1 TRBV7-8 ASSLPGTSYNEQF
TRBJ2-3 TRBV5-1 ASSFFGQGGTDTQY
TRBJ2-3 TRBV19 ASRQAGSTDTQY
TRBJ2-3 TRBV7-2 ASSFSLLQGADTQY
TRBJ2-2 TRBV4-1 ASSRGTTNTGELF
TRBJ2-1 TRBV5-1 ASSTSLTRRSYNEQF
TRBJ2-5 TRBV15 ATSTSEETQY
TRBJ2-1 TRBV5-4 ASSLGGGVNEQF
TRBJ1-5 TRBV10-1 ASRRTGGAFIDQPQH
TRBJ2-2 TRBV19 ASSGARGSEGTGELF
TRBJ1-5 TRBV28 ASSLWGGDRYNQPQH
TRBJ2-5 TRBV7-2 ASSLVGTSGTVETQY
TRBJ1-5 TRBV7-8 ASSSYRGLDQPQH
TRBJ2-3 TRBV15 ATSSSRGQTDTQY